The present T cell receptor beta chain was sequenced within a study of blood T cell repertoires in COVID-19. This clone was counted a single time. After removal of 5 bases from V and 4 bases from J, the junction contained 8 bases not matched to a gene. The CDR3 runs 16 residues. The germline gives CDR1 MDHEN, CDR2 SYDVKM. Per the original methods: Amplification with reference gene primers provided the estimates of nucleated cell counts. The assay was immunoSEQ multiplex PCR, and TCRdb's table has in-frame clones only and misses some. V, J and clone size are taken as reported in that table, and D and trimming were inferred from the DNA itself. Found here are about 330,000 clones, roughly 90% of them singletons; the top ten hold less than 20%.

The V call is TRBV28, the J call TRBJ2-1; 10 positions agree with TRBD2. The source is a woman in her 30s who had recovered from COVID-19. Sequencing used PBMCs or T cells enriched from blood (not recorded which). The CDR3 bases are TGTGCCAGCAGTCTATCTATACTAGCGGGGTACAATGAGCAGTTCTTC. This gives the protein CASSLSILAGYNEQFF.